The next 10 T cell receptor beta chains were all read from a single sample in a study of T cells in Graves' hyperthyroidism and ophthalmopathy. From RNA transcripts, TCR beta CDR3 regions were amplified. HTBI primers were used for first-round RT-PCR of the TCR CDR3. TCRdb reanalysed the multiplex PCR reads using MiXCR and keeps one entry per CDR3 protein. The repertoire has some 650,000 distinct CDR3 sequences, more than 15% of them found once; the top ten carry roughly 3.4%. Sample: blood. The receptor source for this set is a woman in her forties with Graves' ophthalmopathy.

This clonotype was found many times. V gene TRBV2 combines with J gene TRBJ2-3; 10 bases agree with TRBD1. Germline values: CDR1 SNHLY, CDR2 FYNNEI. CDR3 length: 16 residues. V shed 5 bases, J shed 3 bases, and the junction held 8 bases outside the gene matches. The CDR3 DNA sequence: TGTGCCAGCAGTACAAATCCGGGACAGGGGACAGATACGCAGTATTTT. This sequence encodes CASSTNPGQGTDTQYF.

This clonotype has more than one count but fewer than ten. The chain recombines TRBV7-9 with TRBJ2-3, with D unresolved. The V gene's germline CDR1 is SEHNR and CDR2 FQNEAQ (reference sequence). The CDR3 has 14 amino acids. V was cut by 5 bases and J by 1 base, with 10 bases left in between. Here the CDR3 DNA reads TGTGCCAGCAGCCGCAGGCAAGGCACAGATACGCAGTATTTT. This translates into CASSRRQGTDTQYF.

This clonotype was seen repeatedly, ten times or more. CDR3 in amino acids: CASSGHRGFINEQYF. In DNA, the CDR3 is TGTGCCAGCAGTGGTCACAGGGGGTTTATCAACGAGCAGTACTTC. This chain links TRBV28 with TRBJ2-7; 8 bases line up with TRBD1. Trimming took 5 bases from V and 5 from J; bases not matched to a gene: 11. This CDR3 contains 15 residues. Germline V gene data show CDR1 as MDHEN and CDR2 as SYDVKM.

The rearrangement joins TRBV6-1 to TRBJ2-3; TRBD1 matches at 8 bases. The CDR3 is made up of 17 amino acids. Germline V gene lookup returns CDR1 MNHNS and CDR2 SASEGT. Trimming cost V 2 bases and J 3 bases; bases outside gene matches: 10. The DNA for the CDR3 is TGTGCCAGCAGTGAATTTGGGCAGGGGGCTAGGACAGATACGCAGTATTTT. It yields the protein CASSEFGQGARTDTQYF.

This clonotype was seen many times. This sequence joins TRBV2 and TRBJ1-1; D is uncertain. The germline V and J ends were trimmed by 4 bases and 4 bases, with 7 bases remaining between them. This CDR3 has 12 residues. From germline, CDR1 is SNHLY and CDR2 FYNNEI. CDR3 sequence: CASSAGSTEAFF. CDR3 DNA: TGTGCCAGCAGTGCTGGGAGCACTGAAGCTTTCTTT.

This clonotype was detected many times. In DNA, the CDR3 is TGTGCCAGCAGTCCCGGGACAGGGTTAGAAAAACTGTTTTTT. The encoded protein is CASSPGTGLEKLFF. V gene TRBV2 combines with J gene TRBJ1-4; 9 bases line up with TRBD1. The junction had 6 bases not matched to a gene; V was cut back by 5 bases and J by 8 bases. Germline CDR1 is SNHLY and CDR2 is FYNNEI. The length of the CDR3 is 14 residues.

A few counts support this clonotype. The chain combines TRBV20-1 with TRBJ1-5, with TRBD1 as a possible D gene (6 bases). The CDR3 consists of 14 residues. Trimming removed 7 bases at V and 2 bases at J, with 15 bases between. CDR1 DFQATT and CDR2 SNEGSKA come from the germline V gene (reference sequence). CDR3 sequence (DNA): TGCAGTGTTACACAGGGTTCGGGCAATCAGCCCCAGCATTTT. This translates into CSVTQGSGNQPQHF.

The rearrangement links TRBV28 to TRBJ2-3; no definite D call. The CDR3 is 16 amino acids. Trimming took 1 base from V and 6 from J, leaving 17 bases between them. Germline V gives CDR1 MDHEN, CDR2 SYDVKM. For the CDR3, the DNA is TGTGCCAGCAGTTTATCCCCGGGCCAAAATCGGGATACGCAGTATTTT. Encoded protein: CASSLSPGQNRDTQYF.

To note about this clonotype: Germline and junction disagree at one end, which may indicate a read error. The chain combines TRBV2 with TRBJ2-1, with TRBD1 identical over 8 bases. The CDR3 spans 15 residues. The germline V gene encodes CDR1 SNHLY and CDR2 FYNNEI. The CDR3 here is CAGSSDRGTNNEQFF. In DNA, the CDR3 is TGTGCCGGCAGTTCCGACAGGGGAACCAACAATGAGCAGTTCTTC.

Written as DNA, the CDR3 is TGTGCCAGCAGCCAGGGAGGGAAGCTGTACAATGAGCAGTTCTTC. Protein: CASSQGGKLYNEQFF. The chain uses TRBV7-2 and TRBJ2-1, with TRBD2 matching 7 bases. CDR1 is SGHTA, CDR2 FQGNSA, per germline. This CDR3 spans 15 amino acids. Trimming removed 5 bases from V and 4 bases from J; junction bases left unmatched: 8.